The 5 T cell receptor beta chains below were found in one sample sequenced in a study of T cells expressing NK-cell markers. Reanalyzing the 5' RACE reads, TCRdb keeps one entry per CDR3 protein, without DNA. Recorded for this sample: around 550,000 distinct CDR3 sequences. The sample comprised blood T cells: a sorted CD56 or NKG2C T cell subset, CD4+ or CD8+ T cells, or bulk PBMC T cells (not recorded which). These receptors came from a young man in good health.

The chain employs TRBV4-3 and TRBJ2-2; TCRdb names TRBD2, which stays unverified in the absence of DNA. The V gene's germline CDR1 is LGHNA and CDR2 YSLEER. The CDR3 runs 17 residues. The CDR3 loop is CASSQEGPGINTGELFF.

The chain carries TRBV6-1 and TRBJ1-5; TCRdb lists TRBD1, though no DNA is available to test this call. This CDR3 has 13 amino acids. Germline-derived CDR1 and CDR2 are MNHNS and SASEGT. The chain's CDR3 is CASNRDSHQPQHF.

CDR3 sequence reads: CAISEWTGTDTQYF. J is TRBJ2-3 and V is TRBV10-3. The germline V gene has CDR1 ENHRY and CDR2 SYGVKD. The CDR3 runs 14 residues.

V usage is TRBV12-3 or TRBV12-4 and J usage is TRBJ2-6. The CDR3 has 12 residues. CDR3 in amino acids: CASSPSLNVLTF.

The chain carries TRBV4-3 and TRBJ2-2. The CDR3 spans 14 residues. CDR1 LGHNA and CDR2 YSLEER come from the germline V gene. CDR3 residues: CASSQDNGEEELFF.